This passage covers 6 T cell receptor beta chains from one sample sequenced in a study of naive and memory T cell subsets. Blood and skin TCR RNA was reverse transcribed with alpha and beta constant primers. TCRdb reprocessed the 5' RACE reads via MiXCR and lists one record per CDR3 protein. The table records approximately 22,000 distinct CDR3 sequences, roughly 4.1% of them present only once. Adult healthy volunteers gave 2.5 ml peripheral blood for whole-blood RNA. The receptors here all came from a male donor in good health.

This clonotype was picked up many times. The chain recombines TRBV7-9 with TRBJ2-7; D is possibly TRBD2 (5 bases). Germline V gene data show CDR1 as SEHNR and CDR2 as FQNEAQ (reference sequence). With 5 bases removed from V and 0 bases from J, the gap between germline ends came to 14 bases. The CDR3 contains 15 residues. CDR3 sequence (DNA): TGTGCCAGCAGCCCCAAAGGGCTAGCCTCCTACGAGCAGTACTTC. It codes for CASSPKGLASYEQYF. The entire variable domain, with the rest obtained from reference TRBV7-9 and TRBJ2-7, is as follows: DTGVSQNPRHKITKRGQNVTFRCDPISEHNRLYWYRQTLGQGPEFLTYFQNEAQLEKSRLLSDRFSAERPKGSFSTLEIQRTEQGDSAMYLCASSPKGLASYEQYFGPGTRLTVT.

At least ten counts were recorded for this clonotype. As DNA, the CDR3 is TGTGCCACCGGACTAGCGGGAGGCCATGAGCAGTTCTTC. This gives the protein CATGLAGGHEQFF. V usage is TRBV24-1 and J usage is TRBJ2-1; 14 bases fit TRBD2. Germline V lookup: CDR1 KGHDR, CDR2 SFDVKD. V shed 9 bases and J 8 bases; nucleotides not matched to a gene: 2. The CDR3 sequence is 13 residues long.

This clonotype was seen more than once but under ten times. J is TRBJ1-5 and V is TRBV18; D uncertain. V dropped 0 bases and J dropped 11 bases, with 14 bases sitting between them. The germline gives CDR1 KGHSH, CDR2 LQKENI. The CDR3 runs 14 residues. The CDR3 region is CASSPPSEEPSQHF. CDR3 sequence (DNA): TGTGCCAGCTCACCACCGTCTGAGGAGCCGTCCCAGCATTTT.

In its sample, this clonotype was seen many times. The chain uses TRBV29-1 and TRBJ1-1; D call uncertain. Germline CDR1 is SQVTM and CDR2 is ANQGSEA. V lost 0 bases, J lost 3 bases, and 20 bases lay in between. The CDR3 runs to 17 residues. The CDR3, as DNA: TGCAGCGTTGAAGATCTGCTGCGGGTTGGGAGTTACACTGAAGCTTTCTTT. Encoded protein: CSVEDLLRVGSYTEAFF. Filled out from reference TRBV29-1 and TRBJ1-1, the complete variable domain reads SAVISQKPSRDICQRGTSLTIQCQVDSQVTMMFWYRQQPGQSLTLIATANQGSEATYESGFVIDKFPISRPNLTFSTLTVSNMSPEDSSIYLCSVEDLLRVGSYTEAFFGQGTRLTVV.

This clonotype was counted ten times or more. V is TRBV5-6 and J is TRBJ2-1, with no clear D. CDR3 length equals 14 residues. The V gene's germline CDR1 is SGHDT and CDR2 YYEEEE. Trimming stripped 1 base from V and 5 bases from J, with 10 bases between. The CDR3: CASSLTVGDNEQFF. In DNA form, the CDR3 reads TGTGCCAGCAGCTTGACGGTTGGTGACAATGAGCAGTTCTTC.

This clonotype was seen at least ten times. The chain links TRBV4-1 to TRBJ2-1; TRBD2 matches at 11 bases. Unmatched junction bases numbered 6, after V lost 4 bases and J lost 4 bases. Looked up from germline, CDR1 is MGHRA and CDR2 is YSYEKL. This CDR3 comprises 16 residues. The CDR3 DNA reads as TGCGCCAGCAGCCCGAAGGGACTAGCGGATTACAATGAGCAGTTCTTC. As protein: CASSPKGLADYNEQFF.